This TCR beta chain came from a study of T-cell memory formation after mild COVID-19. Germline V lookup: CDR1 SGHRS, CDR2 YFSETQ. The V end lost 3 bases, the J end lost 3 bases, and 10 bases lay between the germline ends. This CDR3 contains 14 residues. This clonotype was observed a handful of times. Using its own MiXCR run on the 5' RACE reads, TCRdb lists one record per CDR3 protein. This table has about 170,000 distinct CDR3 sequences, under 15% appearing once. The J gene is TRBJ2-1, the V gene TRBV5-1; no firm D call. The receptor's source is a man in his late teens or twenties who had mild COVID-19 (a few samples of this study predate the infection). Cell type and time point are not known. The source material was PBMCs or a T cell subset sorted from them (not recorded which). The DNA for the CDR3 is TGCGCCAGCAGCTCCCAGGAGTACTACAATGAGCAGTTCTTC. Its protein product is CASSSQEYYNEQFF.